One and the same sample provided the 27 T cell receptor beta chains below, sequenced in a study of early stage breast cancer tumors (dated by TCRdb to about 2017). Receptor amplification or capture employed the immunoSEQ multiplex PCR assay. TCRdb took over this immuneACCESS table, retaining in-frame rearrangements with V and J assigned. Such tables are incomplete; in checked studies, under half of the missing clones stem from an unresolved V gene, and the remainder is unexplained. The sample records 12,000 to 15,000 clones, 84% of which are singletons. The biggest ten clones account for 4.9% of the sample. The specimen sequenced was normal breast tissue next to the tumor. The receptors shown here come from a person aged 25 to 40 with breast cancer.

In nucleotides, the CDR3 is TGTGCCAGCAGCTACCGACTAGCGGGAGTCGCAGATACGCAGTATTTT. This gives the protein CASSYRLAGVADTQYF. The rearrangement joins TRBV7-6 to TRBJ2-3; TRBD2 aligns across 12 bases. From germline, CDR1 is SGHVS and CDR2 FNYEAQ. The CDR3 runs to 16 residues. V lost 4 bases to trimming and J lost 4 bases; unmatched junction nucleotides: 6.

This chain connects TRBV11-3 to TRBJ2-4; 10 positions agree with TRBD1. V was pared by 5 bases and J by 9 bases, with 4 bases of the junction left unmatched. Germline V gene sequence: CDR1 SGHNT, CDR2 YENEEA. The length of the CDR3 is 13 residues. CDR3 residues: CASSPGTGVIQYF. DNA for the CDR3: TGTGCCAGCAGCCCCGGGACAGGGGTCATTCAGTACTTC. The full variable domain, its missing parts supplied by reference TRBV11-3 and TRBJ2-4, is EAGVVQSPRYKIIEKKQPVAFWCNPISGHNTLYWYLQNLGQGPELLIRYENEEAVDDSQLPKDRFSAERLKGVDSTLKIQPAELGDSAVYLCASSPGTGVIQYFGAGTRLSVL.

As DNA, the CDR3 is TGTGCCAGCTCACCCACGGGACAGGGCACAGATACGCAGTATTTT. Its protein is CASSPTGQGTDTQYF. The rearrangement links TRBV18 to TRBJ2-3, with 8 bases aligning to TRBD1. The V segment lost 3 bases and the J segment 1 base; nucleotides outside the gene matches: 3. Per germline, CDR1 KGHSH and CDR2 LQKENI. The length of the CDR3 is 15 residues.

The CDR3 nucleotides read TGTGCCAGCAGTTTCGGTCAGCAAGGAGATACGCAGTATTTT. Translation gives CASSFGQQGDTQYF. The chain carries TRBV6-4 and TRBJ2-3; D not resolved. Germline loops: CDR1 MRHNA, CDR2 SNTAGT. With 5 bases removed from V and 5 bases from J, the gap between germline ends came to 14 bases. The CDR3 covers 14 residues.

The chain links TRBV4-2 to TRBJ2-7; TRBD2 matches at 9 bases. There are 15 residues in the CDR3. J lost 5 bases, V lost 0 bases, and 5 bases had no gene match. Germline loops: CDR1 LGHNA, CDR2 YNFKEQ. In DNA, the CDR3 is TGTGCCAGCAGCCAAGACGGCGCGGGAGGGGACGAGCAGTACTTC. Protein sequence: CASSQDGAGGDEQYF.

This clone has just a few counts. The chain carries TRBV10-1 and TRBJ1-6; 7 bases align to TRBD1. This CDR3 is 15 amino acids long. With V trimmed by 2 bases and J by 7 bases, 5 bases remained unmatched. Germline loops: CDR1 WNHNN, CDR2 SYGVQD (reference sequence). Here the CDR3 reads CASSEGQAGNSPLHF. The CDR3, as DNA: TGCGCCAGCAGTGAGGGACAGGCGGGCAATTCACCCCTCCACTTT.

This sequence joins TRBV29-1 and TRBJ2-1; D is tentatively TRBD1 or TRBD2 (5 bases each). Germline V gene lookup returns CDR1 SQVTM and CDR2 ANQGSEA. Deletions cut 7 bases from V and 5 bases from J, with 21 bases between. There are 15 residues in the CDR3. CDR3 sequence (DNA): TGCAGCGGGGTAAAAGGGGACGGCTACGACAATGAGCAGTTCTTC. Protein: CSGVKGDGYDNEQFF.

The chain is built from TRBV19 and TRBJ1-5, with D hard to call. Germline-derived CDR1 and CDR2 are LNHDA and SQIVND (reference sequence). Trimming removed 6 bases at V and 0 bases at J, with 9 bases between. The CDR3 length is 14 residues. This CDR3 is CASSMDGSNQPQHF. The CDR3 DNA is TGTGCCAGTAGCATGGACGGTAGCAATCAGCCCCAGCATTTT.

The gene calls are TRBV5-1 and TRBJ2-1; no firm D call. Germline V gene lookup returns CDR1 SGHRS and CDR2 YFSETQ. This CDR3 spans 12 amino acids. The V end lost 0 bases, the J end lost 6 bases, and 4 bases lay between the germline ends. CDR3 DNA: TGCGCCAGCAGCTTGGAGGGCAATGAGCAGTTCTTC. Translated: CASSLEGNEQFF.

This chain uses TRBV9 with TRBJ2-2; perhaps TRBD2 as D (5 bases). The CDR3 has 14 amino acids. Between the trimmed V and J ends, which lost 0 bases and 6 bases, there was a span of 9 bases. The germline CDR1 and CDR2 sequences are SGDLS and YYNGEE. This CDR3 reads CASSVGGMAGELFF. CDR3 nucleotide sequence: TGTGCCAGCAGCGTAGGAGGGATGGCCGGGGAGCTGTTTTTT.

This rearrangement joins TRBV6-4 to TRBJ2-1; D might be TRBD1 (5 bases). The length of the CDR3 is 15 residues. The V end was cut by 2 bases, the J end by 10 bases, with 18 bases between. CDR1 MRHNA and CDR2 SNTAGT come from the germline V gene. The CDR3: CASSDHRTIIREQFF. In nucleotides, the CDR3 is TGTGCCAGCAGTGACCATCGGACAATTATTCGGGAGCAGTTCTTC.

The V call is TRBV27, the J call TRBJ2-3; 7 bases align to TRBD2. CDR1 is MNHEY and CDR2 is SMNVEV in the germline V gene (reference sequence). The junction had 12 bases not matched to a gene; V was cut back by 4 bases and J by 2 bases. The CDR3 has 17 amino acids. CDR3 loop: CASSSPVERGFTDTQYF. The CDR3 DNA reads TGTGCCAGCAGTTCCCCGGTAGAGCGGGGTTTCACAGATACGCAGTATTTT.

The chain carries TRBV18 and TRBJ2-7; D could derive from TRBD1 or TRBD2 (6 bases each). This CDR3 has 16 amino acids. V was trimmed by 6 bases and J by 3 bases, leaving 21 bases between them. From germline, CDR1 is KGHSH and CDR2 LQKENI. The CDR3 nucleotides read TGTGCCAGCTCCCACGGAGGGGGACGGCGATACTACGAGCAGTACTTC. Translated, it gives CASSHGGGRRYYEQYF. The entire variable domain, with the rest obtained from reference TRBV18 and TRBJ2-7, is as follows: NAGVMQNPRHLVRRRGQEARLRCSPMKGHSHVYWYRQLPEEGLKFMVYLQKENIIDESGMPKERFSAEFPKEGPSILRIQQVVRGDSAAYFCASSHGGGRRYYEQYFGPGTRLTVT.

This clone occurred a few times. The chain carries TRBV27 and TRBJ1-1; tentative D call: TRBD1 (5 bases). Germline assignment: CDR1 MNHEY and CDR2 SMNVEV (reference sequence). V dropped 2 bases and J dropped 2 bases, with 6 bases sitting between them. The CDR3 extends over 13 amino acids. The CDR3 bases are TGTGCCAGCAGTTTACAGGGAAACACTGAAGCTTTCTTT. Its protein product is CASSLQGNTEAFF.

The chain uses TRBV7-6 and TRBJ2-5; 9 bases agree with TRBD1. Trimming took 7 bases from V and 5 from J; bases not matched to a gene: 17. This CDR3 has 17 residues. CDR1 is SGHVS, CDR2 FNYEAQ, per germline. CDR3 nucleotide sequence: TGTGCCAGCACCAACAAACGTGGAGACAGGGGGTTGGAGACCCAGTACTTC. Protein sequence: CASTNKRGDRGLETQYF.

The CDR3: CASRPYREGNYGYTF. Written as DNA, the CDR3 is TGTGCCAGCAGACCCTACAGGGAGGGGAACTATGGCTACACCTTC. V usage is TRBV6-5 and J usage is TRBJ1-2; D might be TRBD1 (6 bases). Germline V gives CDR1 MNHEY, CDR2 SVGAGI. V dropped 6 bases and J dropped 2 bases, with 16 bases sitting between them. The CDR3 has 15 amino acids.

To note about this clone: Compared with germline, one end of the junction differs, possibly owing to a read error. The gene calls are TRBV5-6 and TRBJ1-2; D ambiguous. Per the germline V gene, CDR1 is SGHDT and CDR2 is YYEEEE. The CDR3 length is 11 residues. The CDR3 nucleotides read TGTGCCAGCAGTTTGGGAGGCGGCTACACCTTC. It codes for CASSLGGGYTF.

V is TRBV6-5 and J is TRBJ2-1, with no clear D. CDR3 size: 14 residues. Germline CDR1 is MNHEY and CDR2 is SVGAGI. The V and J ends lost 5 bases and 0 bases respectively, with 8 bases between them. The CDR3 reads CASSPILSYNEQFF. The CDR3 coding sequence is TGTGCCAGCAGTCCCATTCTCTCCTACAATGAGCAGTTCTTC.

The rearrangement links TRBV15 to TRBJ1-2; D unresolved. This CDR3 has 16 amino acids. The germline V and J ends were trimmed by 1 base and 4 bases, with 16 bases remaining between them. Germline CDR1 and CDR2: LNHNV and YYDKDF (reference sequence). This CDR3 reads CATSRAPATGAYGYTF. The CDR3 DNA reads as TGTGCCACCAGCAGAGCCCCAGCGACGGGTGCCTATGGCTACACCTTC.

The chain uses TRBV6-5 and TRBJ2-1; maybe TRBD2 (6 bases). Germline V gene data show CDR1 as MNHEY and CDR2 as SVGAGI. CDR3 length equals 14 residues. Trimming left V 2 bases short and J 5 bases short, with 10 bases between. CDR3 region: CASSYVGSDNEQFF. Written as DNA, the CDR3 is TGTGCCAGCAGTTACGTCGGGAGTGACAATGAGCAGTTCTTC.

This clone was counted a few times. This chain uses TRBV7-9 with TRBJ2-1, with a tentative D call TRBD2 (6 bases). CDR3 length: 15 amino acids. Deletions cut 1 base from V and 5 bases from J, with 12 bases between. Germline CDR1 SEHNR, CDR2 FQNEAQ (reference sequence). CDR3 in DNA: TGTGCCAGCAGCTTAGGGAGGGCGAGGGACAATGAGCAGTTCTTC. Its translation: CASSLGRARDNEQFF.

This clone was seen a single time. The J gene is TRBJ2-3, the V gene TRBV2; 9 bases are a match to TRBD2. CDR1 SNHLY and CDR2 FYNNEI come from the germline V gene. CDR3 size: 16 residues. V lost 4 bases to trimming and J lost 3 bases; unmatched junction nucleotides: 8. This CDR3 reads CASSGLSGSSTDTQYF. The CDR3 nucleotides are TGTGCCAGCAGTGGTCTTAGCGGGAGTAGTACAGATACGCAGTATTTT.

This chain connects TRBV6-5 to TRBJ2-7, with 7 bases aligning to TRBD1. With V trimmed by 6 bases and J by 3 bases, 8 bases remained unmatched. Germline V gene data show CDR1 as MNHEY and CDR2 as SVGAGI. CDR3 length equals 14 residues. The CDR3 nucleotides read TGTGCCAGCAGGTCCGGGACAGTCTACTACGAGCAGTACTTC. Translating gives CASRSGTVYYEQYF.

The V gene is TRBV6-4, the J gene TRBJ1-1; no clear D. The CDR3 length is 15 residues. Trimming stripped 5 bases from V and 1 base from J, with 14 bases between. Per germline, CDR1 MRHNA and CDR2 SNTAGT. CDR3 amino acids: CASSSDPSPNTEAFF. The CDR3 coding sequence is TGTGCCAGCAGTTCTGACCCTAGCCCGAACACTGAAGCTTTCTTT.

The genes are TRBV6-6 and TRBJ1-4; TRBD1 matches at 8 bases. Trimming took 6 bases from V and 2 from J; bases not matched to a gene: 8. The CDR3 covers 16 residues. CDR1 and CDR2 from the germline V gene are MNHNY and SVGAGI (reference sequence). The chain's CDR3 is CASSGGRGHTNEKLFF. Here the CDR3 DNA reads TGTGCCAGCAGCGGTGGCAGGGGGCACACTAATGAAAAACTGTTTTTT.

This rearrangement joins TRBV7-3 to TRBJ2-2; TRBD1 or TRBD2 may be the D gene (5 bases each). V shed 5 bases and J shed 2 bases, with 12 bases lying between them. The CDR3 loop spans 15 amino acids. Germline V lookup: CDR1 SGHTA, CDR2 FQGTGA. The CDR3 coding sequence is TGTGCCAGCAGCCCCCGGGACGGCAACACCGGGGAGCTGTTTTTT. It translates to CASSPRDGNTGELFF.

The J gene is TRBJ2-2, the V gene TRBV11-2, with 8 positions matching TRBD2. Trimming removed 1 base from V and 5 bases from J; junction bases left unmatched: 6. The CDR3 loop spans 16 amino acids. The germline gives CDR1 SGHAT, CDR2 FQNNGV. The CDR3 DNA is TGTGCCAGCAGCTTAGCAGGGACTAGGGGAACCGGGGAGCTGTTTTTT. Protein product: CASSLAGTRGTGELFF.